This T cell receptor (beta chain) is drawn from a study of identical twins. CDR3 length: 15 amino acids. The germline gives CDR1 LNHNV, CDR2 YYDKDF (reference sequence). With 0 bases removed from V and 4 bases from J, the gap between germline ends came to 9 bases. After template switching added a universal primer site, the resulting cDNA carried unique molecular identifiers. Each CDR3 protein is one row after TCRdb ran MiXCR on the 5' RACE reads. Among a few hundred thousand distinct CDR3 sequences listed, about 9% were seen once. Study results and caveats: Out-of-frame alpha sequences common to twins exhibited an excess of low generation probability.

In the case of this clonotype: Its specificity is unknown.

A further study also used this sample, focusing on yellow fever vaccine responses in identical twins.

Sequenced sample: CD8+ T cells sorted from blood. The chain joins TRBV15 to TRBJ2-2; weak D call: TRBD1 (5 bases). The clonotype originates from a woman aged 18-35 years in good health. Here the CDR3 reads CATSREETATGELFF. The DNA for the CDR3 is TGTGCCACCAGCAGAGAAGAGACAGCCACCGGGGAGCTGTTTTTT. Full variable domain (rest looked up from reference TRBV15 and TRBJ2-2): DAMVIQNPRYQVTQFGKPVTLSCSQTLNHNVMYWYQQKSSQAPKLLFHYYDKDFNNEADTPDNFQSRRPNTSFCFLDIRSPGLGDTAMYLCATSREETATGELFFGEGSRLTVL.